This T cell receptor (beta chain) was identified during a study of T cells in Graves' hyperthyroidism and ophthalmopathy. Study-level findings and limits: Ophthalmopathy cases were set apart from stable hyperthyroidism by a 13 V-J model.

This clonotype was picked up a small number of times. Its antigen is unidentified. Amplification yielded TCR beta CDR3 regions, with RNA transcripts as the source. HTBI primers were employed in a first-round RT-PCR of the TCR CDR3. TCRdb re-called the multiplex PCR reads through MiXCR, storing one row per CDR3 protein. The table has approximately 870,000 distinct CDR3 sequences, 35% to 40% seen once; the top ten hold roughly 8.3%. With a duration under 2 months, the hyperthyroidism was newly diagnosed in patients aged 18 to 65. A patient was excluded if there was uncontrolled infection, other autoimmune disease, pregnancy or lactation. The origin of this receptor is a man between 18 and 29 years old with Graves' hyperthyroidism. Sequencing was performed on blood.

CDR3 sequence (DNA): TGTGCCAGCAGCTTGGTCCTAGGTGGGGACACCGGGGAGCTGTTTTTT. This translates into CASSLVLGGDTGELFF. This chain links TRBV7-6 with TRBJ2-2; D not resolved. This CDR3 comprises 16 residues. With 3 bases removed from V and 3 bases from J, the gap between germline ends came to 14 bases. Germline assignment: CDR1 SGHVS and CDR2 FNYEAQ. Supplemented by reference TRBV7-6 and TRBJ2-2, the full variable domain reads GAGVSQSPRYKVTKRGQDVALRCDPISGHVSLYWYRQALGQGPEFLTYFNYEAQQDKSGLPNDRFSAERPEGSISTLTIQRTEQRDSAMYRCASSLVLGGDTGELFFGEGSRLTVL.